Sequencing of this TCR beta chain was carried out in a study of blood T cells in healthy people across ages. Healthy Russian Caucasian donors spanned ages about 6 to 95 years. The CDR3 extends over 14 amino acids. CDR1 is LNHNV and CDR2 is YYDKDF in the germline V gene (reference sequence). V lost 3 bases and J 2 bases, leaving 10 bases between the germline ends. General study points: Long-lived donors had more naive CD4+ cells and higher diversity than aged donors.

A second about 6 to 11 cycle PCR used barcoded and J-beta primers. TCRdb processed the 5' RACE reads anew with MiXCR; each CDR3 protein has one entry. The sample has approximately 790,000 distinct CDR3 sequences, less than 80% seen once. Remarks on this clonotype: The antigen remains undetermined.

The TCR comes from a man younger than 40 in good health. Sequencing input: blood. V is TRBV15 and J is TRBJ2-5; D is possibly TRBD2 (6 bases). The CDR3 region is CATSSRLVQETQYF. CDR3 coding DNA: TGTGCCACCAGCAGCCGACTAGTGCAAGAGACCCAGTACTTC.